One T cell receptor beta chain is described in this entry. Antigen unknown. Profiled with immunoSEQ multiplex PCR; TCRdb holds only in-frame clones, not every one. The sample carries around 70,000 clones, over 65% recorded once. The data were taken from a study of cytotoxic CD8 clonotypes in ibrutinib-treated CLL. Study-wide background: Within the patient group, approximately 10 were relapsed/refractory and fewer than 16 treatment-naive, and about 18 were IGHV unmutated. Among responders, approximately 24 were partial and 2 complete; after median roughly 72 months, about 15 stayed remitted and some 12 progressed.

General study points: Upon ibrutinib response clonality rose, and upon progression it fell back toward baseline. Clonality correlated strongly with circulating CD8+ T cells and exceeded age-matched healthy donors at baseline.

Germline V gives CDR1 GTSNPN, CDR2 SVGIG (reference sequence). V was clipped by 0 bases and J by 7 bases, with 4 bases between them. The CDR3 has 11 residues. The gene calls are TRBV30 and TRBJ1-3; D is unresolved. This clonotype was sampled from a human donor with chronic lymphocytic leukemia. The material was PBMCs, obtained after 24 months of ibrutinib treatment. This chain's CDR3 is CAWSVLNTIYF. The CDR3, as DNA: TGTGCCTGGAGTGTCTTGAACACCATATATTTT.